This T cell receptor (beta chain) was documented in a study of graft-versus-host responses after intestinal transplantation. On the study more broadly: Recipients had multivisceral, liver-intestinal, or isolated intestinal transplants.

With regard to this clone: Its target is unknown.

Sequencing was performed with immunoSEQ multiplex PCR; in TCRdb, only in-frame clones are kept and a portion is missing. Counted here are about 86,000 clones, 88% occurring once; the ten biggest clones make up approximately 0.3%. Germline V gene sequence: CDR1 LGHNA, CDR2 YSLEER. Trimming left V 0 bases short and J 6 bases short, with 12 bases between. This CDR3 contains 14 residues. Broader study findings: Recipient marrow held GvH clones, some first seen in ileum or blood. Peak levels of circulating GvH clones tracked with early post-transplant HvG declines.

This clonotype was obtained from a human donor who was the organ donor for an intestinal transplant. The source was unstimulated CD4+ T cells sorted from spleen or lymph node cells, collected before transplant. The chain combines TRBV4-3 with TRBJ2-7; D is unresolved. DNA of the CDR3: TGCGCCAGCAGCCAAGAGCCAAAAGTCGGCGAGCAGTACTTC. Amino acids: CASSQEPKVGEQYF.